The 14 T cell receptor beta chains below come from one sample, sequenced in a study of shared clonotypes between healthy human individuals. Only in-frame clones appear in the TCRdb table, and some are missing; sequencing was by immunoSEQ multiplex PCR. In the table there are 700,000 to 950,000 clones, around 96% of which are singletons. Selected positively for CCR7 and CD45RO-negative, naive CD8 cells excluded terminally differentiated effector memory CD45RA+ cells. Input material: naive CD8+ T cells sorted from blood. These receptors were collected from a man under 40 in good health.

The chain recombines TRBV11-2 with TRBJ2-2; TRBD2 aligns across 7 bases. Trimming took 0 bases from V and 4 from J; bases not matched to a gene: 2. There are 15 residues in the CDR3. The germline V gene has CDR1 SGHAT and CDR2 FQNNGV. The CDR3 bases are TGTGCCAGCAGCTTAGACCCGGGAGGCACCGGGGAGCTGTTTTTT. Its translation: CASSLDPGGTGELFF.

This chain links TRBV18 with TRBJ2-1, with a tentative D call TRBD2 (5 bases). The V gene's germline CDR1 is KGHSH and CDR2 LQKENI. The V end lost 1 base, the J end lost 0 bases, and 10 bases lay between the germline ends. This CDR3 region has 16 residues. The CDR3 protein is CASSPQRISSYNEQFF. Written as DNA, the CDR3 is TGTGCCAGCTCACCACAGCGGATCAGCTCCTACAATGAGCAGTTCTTC.

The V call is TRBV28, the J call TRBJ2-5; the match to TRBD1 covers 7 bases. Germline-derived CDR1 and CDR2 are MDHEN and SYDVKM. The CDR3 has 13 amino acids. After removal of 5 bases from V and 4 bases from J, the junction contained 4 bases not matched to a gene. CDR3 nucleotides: TGTGCCAGCAGTCCGGGACAGACAGAGACCCAGTACTTC. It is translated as CASSPGQTETQYF.

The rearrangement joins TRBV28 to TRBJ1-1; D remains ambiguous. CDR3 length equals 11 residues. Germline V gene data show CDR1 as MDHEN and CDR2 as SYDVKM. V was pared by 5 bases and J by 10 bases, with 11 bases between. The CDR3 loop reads CASSLGPGAFF. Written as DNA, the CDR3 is TGTGCCAGCAGTCTGGGTCCTGGAGCTTTCTTT.

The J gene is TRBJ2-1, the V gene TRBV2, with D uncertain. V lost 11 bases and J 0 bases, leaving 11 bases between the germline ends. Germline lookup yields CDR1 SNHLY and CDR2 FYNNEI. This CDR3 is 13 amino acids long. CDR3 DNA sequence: TGTGCCCTGGCGGATAGCTCCTACAATGAGCAGTTCTTC. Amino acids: CALADSSYNEQFF.

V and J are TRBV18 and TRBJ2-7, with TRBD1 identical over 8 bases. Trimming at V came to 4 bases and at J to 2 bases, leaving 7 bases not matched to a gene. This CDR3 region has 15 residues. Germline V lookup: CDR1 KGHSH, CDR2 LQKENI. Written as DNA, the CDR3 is TGTGCCAGCTCACGGAGACAGGGGACAACCTACGAGCAGTACTTC. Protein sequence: CASSRRQGTTYEQYF.

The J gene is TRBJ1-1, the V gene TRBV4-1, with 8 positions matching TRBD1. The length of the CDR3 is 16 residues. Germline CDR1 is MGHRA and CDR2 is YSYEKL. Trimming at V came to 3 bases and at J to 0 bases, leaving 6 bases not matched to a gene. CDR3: CASSHPRTGMNTEAFF. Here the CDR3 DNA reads TGCGCCAGCAGCCATCCTCGGACAGGGATGAACACTGAAGCTTTCTTT.

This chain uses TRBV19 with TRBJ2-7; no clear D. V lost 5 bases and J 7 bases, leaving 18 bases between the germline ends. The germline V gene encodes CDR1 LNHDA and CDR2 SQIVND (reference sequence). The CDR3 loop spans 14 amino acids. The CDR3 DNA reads TGTGCCAGTAGTTTTCTTGGGCAGTCGCGGGAGCAGTACTTC. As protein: CASSFLGQSREQYF. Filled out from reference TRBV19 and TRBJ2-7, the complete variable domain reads DGGITQSPKYLFRKEGQNVTLSCEQNLNHDAMYWYRQDPGQGLRLIYYSQIVNDFQKGDIAEGYSVSREKKESFPLTVTSAQKNPTAFYLCASSFLGQSREQYFGPGTRLTVT.

The CDR3 DNA reads as TGTGCCAGCAGCCATAGCGGGAGTAGGGGAACCGGGGAGCTGTTTTTT. Translation: CASSHSGSRGTGELFF. The chain recombines TRBV5-5 with TRBJ2-2; 9 nucleotides match TRBD2. The CDR3 runs to 16 residues. Germline CDR1 reads SGHKS; CDR2 reads YYEKEE (reference sequence). Unmatched junction bases numbered 9, after V lost 4 bases and J lost 5 bases.

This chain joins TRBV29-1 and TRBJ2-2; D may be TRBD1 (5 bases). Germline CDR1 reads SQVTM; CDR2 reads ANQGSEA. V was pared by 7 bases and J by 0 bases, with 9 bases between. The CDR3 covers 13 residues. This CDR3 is CSAETANTGELFF. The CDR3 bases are TGCAGCGCCGAGACAGCGAACACCGGGGAGCTGTTTTTT.

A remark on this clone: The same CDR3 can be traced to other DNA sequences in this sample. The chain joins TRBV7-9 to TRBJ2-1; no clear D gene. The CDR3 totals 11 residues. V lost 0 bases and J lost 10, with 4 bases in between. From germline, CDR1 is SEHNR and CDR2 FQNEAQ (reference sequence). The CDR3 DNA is TGTGCCAGCAGCTTAGCGAGCGAGCAGTTCTTC. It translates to CASSLASEQFF.

The CDR3 DNA reads TGTGCCAGTAGTGGCCGGGACAGTTCCTACGAGCAGTACTTC. This gives the protein CASSGRDSSYEQYF. The chain is built from TRBV19 and TRBJ2-7; 7 positions match TRBD1. There are 14 residues in the CDR3. The junction had 5 bases not matched to a gene; V was cut back by 5 bases and J by 1 base. Per germline, CDR1 LNHDA and CDR2 SQIVND (reference sequence).

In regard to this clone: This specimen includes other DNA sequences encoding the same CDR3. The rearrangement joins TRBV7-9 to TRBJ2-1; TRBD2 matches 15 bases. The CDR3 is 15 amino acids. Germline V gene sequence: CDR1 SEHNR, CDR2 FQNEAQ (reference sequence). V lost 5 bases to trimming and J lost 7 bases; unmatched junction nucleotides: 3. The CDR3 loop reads CASSRTSGRANEQFF. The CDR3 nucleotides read TGTGCCAGCAGCCGGACTAGCGGGAGGGCGAATGAGCAGTTCTTC.

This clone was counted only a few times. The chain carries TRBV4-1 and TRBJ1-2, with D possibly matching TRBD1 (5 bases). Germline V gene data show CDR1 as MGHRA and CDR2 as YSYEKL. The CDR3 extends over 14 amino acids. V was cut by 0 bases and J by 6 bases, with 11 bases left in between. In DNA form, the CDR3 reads TGCGCCAGCAGCCAAGATCCCCAGGGCCATGGCTACACCTTC. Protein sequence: CASSQDPQGHGYTF.